The 22 T cell receptor beta chains below were found in one sample sequenced in a study of cytotoxic CD8 clonotypes in ibrutinib-treated CLL. Using immunoSEQ multiplex PCR, the repertoire was profiled, and TCRdb retains in-frame clones only, with some absent. The sample includes fewer than 80,000 clones, roughly 59% seen only once; the top ten take roughly 15%. The sequenced sample was PBMCs, obtained after 12 months of ibrutinib treatment. Receptors originate from a human donor with chronic lymphocytic leukemia.

The rearrangement joins TRBV28 to TRBJ2-3, with 7 bases fitting TRBD2. Germline V gene lookup returns CDR1 MDHEN and CDR2 SYDVKM. The ends lost 2 bases at V and 5 bases at J; junction bases unmatched: 7. This CDR3 region has 15 residues. For the CDR3, the DNA is TGTGCCAGCAGTTTAGGTGGGAGGGTTGGAGATACGCAGTATTTT. Translated, it gives CASSLGGRVGDTQYF.

This clone was counted between two and nine times. V gene TRBV27 combines with J gene TRBJ2-2; TRBD1 aligns across 7 bases. The CDR3 length is 19 residues. Germline V gene data show CDR1 as MNHEY and CDR2 as SMNVEV (reference sequence). With 5 bases clipped from V and 0 bases from J, the junction kept 15 bases outside the gene matches. For the CDR3, the DNA is TGTGCCAGCAGTCCACAGGGGCTACTTTACACGGCGAACACCGGGGAGCTGTTTTTT. Translation gives CASSPQGLLYTANTGELFF.

The genes are TRBV27 and TRBJ1-1; TRBD1 is a possible D gene (5 bases). Germline CDR1 is MNHEY and CDR2 is SMNVEV (reference sequence). The CDR3 consists of 16 residues. V dropped 0 bases and J dropped 4 bases, with 15 bases sitting between them. The CDR3 is CASSLSFRVIGTEAFF. The CDR3 nucleotides read TGTGCCAGCAGTTTATCCTTCAGGGTAATAGGCACTGAAGCTTTCTTT.

The chain joins TRBV7-2 to TRBJ1-5; TRBD1 agrees at 7 bases. Germline V gives CDR1 SGHTA, CDR2 FQGNSA. V trimming: 5 bases; J trimming: 5 bases; junction bases outside the gene matches: 3. This CDR3 is 13 amino acids long. Here the CDR3 DNA reads TGTGCCAGCAGCCTTGACAGGGATCAGCCCCAGCATTTT. This encodes CASSLDRDQPQHF.

The rearrangement uses TRBV15 and TRBJ1-1, with D unclear. Trimming stripped 2 bases from V and 5 bases from J, with 24 bases between. CDR3 length: 18 residues. CDR1 is LNHNV and CDR2 is YYDKDF in the germline V gene (reference sequence). The CDR3 is CATSRLGRFGDIVTEAFF. DNA for the CDR3: TGTGCCACCAGCAGATTGGGGAGGTTCGGGGATATTGTAACTGAAGCTTTCTTT.

V is TRBV6-1 and J is TRBJ2-3; a weak D match, TRBD2 (5 bases). The CDR3 spans 17 residues. Germline V CDR1 and CDR2: MNHNS, SASEGT. V gave up 3 bases and J gave up 5 bases, with 21 bases separating them. For the CDR3, the DNA is TGTGCCAGCAGTGAGCGCCGTTGGAGGCTCGGCGGAGATACGCAGTATTTT. Encoded protein: CASSERRWRLGGDTQYF.

The chain links TRBV19 to TRBJ1-2, with D maybe TRBD1 (5 bases). Germline values: CDR1 LNHDA, CDR2 SQIVND (reference sequence). CDR3 length equals 16 residues. Trimming pared 1 base from V and 0 bases from J, leaving 12 bases between. CDR3 sequence (DNA): TGTGCCAGTAGTATAGGGGGACGGAAAGCTAACTATGGCTACACCTTC. Protein product: CASSIGGRKANYGYTF.

This clone was seen more than once but under ten times. The chain recombines TRBV13 with TRBJ1-2, with 7 bases fitting TRBD1. CDR1 PRHDT and CDR2 FYEKMQ come from the germline V gene (reference sequence). The V and J ends lost 4 bases and 13 bases, in that order; junction bases with no gene match: 9. This CDR3 is built from 12 residues. The CDR3 spells CASSSSLTGPTF. The CDR3 coding sequence is TGTGCCAGCAGCTCTTCGCTGACAGGGCCCACCTTC.

The V gene is TRBV5-4, the J gene TRBJ2-1, with TRBD2 identical over 9 bases. This CDR3 has 16 residues. With V trimmed by 4 bases and J by 9 bases, 14 bases remained unmatched. The germline CDR1 and CDR2 sequences are SGHNT and YYREEE (reference sequence). The CDR3 sequence is CASSHQREARWGEQFF. CDR3 sequence (DNA): TGTGCCAGCAGCCATCAGCGGGAGGCCCGATGGGGTGAGCAGTTCTTC. The whole variable domain, remainder taken from reference TRBV5-4 and TRBJ2-1, is ETGVTQSPTHLIKTRGQQVTLRCSSQSGHNTVSWYQQALGQGPQFIFQYYREEENGRGNFPPRFSGLQFPNYSSELNVNALELDDSALYLCASSHQREARWGEQFFGPGTRLTVL.

V usage is TRBV27 and J usage is TRBJ2-7, with unresolved D. The CDR3 has 15 residues. V lost 5 bases and J 2 bases, leaving 16 bases between the germline ends. In germline, CDR1 is MNHEY, CDR2 SMNVEV (reference sequence). The CDR3, as DNA: TGTGCCAGCAGTCCCGAATCCCGGGTACCCTACGAGCAGTACGTC. Amino acid sequence: CASSPESRVPYEQYV.

V is TRBV7-6 and J is TRBJ2-7, with TRBD1 identical over 10 bases. This CDR3 is 15 amino acids long. The ends lost 1 base at V and 6 bases at J; junction bases unmatched: 6. Germline V gene sequence: CDR1 SGHVS, CDR2 FNYEAQ. The CDR3 protein is CASSLVGTGDGEQYF. CDR3 nucleotides: TGTGCCAGCAGCTTAGTGGGGACAGGGGATGGCGAGCAGTACTTC.

The chain has TRBV4-2 and TRBJ2-7, with D perhaps TRBD1 (8 bases). CDR3 size: 16 residues. The germline gives CDR1 LGHNA, CDR2 YNFKEQ. Trimming took off 4 bases at V and 3 bases at J, with 19 bases between the two ends. CDR3 region: CASSRVGQGGGYEQYF. DNA for the CDR3: TGTGCCAGCAGCCGTGTTGGACAGGGAGGGGGCTACGAGCAGTACTTC.

This clone came up a few times. Its ends do not fully match the called genes, so a read error is possible. This rearrangement joins TRBV5-6 to TRBJ2-6, with TRBD1 as a possible D gene (7 bases). Germline assignment: CDR1 SGHDT and CDR2 YYEEEE. The CDR3 contains 15 residues. CDR3 region: CASSITFRGVNVLTF. The CDR3 DNA follows: TGTGCCAGCAGTATCACCTTCAGGGGGGTCAACGTCCTGACTTTC. The entire variable domain, with the rest obtained from reference TRBV5-6 and TRBJ2-6, is as follows: DAGVTQSPTHLIKTRGQQVTLRCSPKSGHDTVSWYQQALGQGPQFIFQYYEEEERQRGNFPDRFSGHQFPNYSSELNVNALLLGDSALYLCASSITFRGVNVLTFGAGSRLTVL.

This clone occurred once. This sequence joins TRBV7-2 and TRBJ2-1; no firm D call. The CDR3 has 15 residues. Trimming cost V 5 bases and J 7 bases, with 18 bases left between them. Germline CDR1 reads SGHTA; CDR2 reads FQGNSA. The CDR3, as DNA: TGTGCCAGCAGCGAGACCCCGGGTTGGGTGAATGAGCAGTTCTTC. This sequence encodes CASSETPGWVNEQFF.

This clone was observed a few times. V usage is TRBV6-5 and J usage is TRBJ1-2; D might be TRBD1 (6 bases). The CDR3 has 14 amino acids. Germline CDR1 MNHEY, CDR2 SVGAGI. Trimming removed 6 bases from V and 8 bases from J, with 19 bases in between. CDR3 residues: CASRAGTNLYGYTF. CDR3 nucleotides: TGTGCCAGCAGAGCCGGGACAAACCTCTACGGCTACACCTTC.

There are a few counts of this clone. The gene calls are TRBV2 and TRBJ2-7; weak D call: TRBD1 (5 bases). The CDR3 length is 11 residues. Germline V gives CDR1 SNHLY, CDR2 FYNNEI. V lost 10 bases, J lost 4 bases, and 11 bases lay in between. CDR3 DNA: TGTGCCATACTGGACACTTACGAGCAGTACGTC. Its translation: CAILDTYEQYV.

This chain links TRBV7-2 with TRBJ2-3; D remains unclear. CDR3 length: 13 residues. Trimming stripped 3 bases from V and 4 bases from J, with 8 bases between. The germline gives CDR1 SGHTA, CDR2 FQGNSA. The CDR3 bases are TGTGCCAGCAGCTTCGGTTACTCAGATACGCAGTATTTT. Its protein is CASSFGYSDTQYF.

The rearrangement joins TRBV5-1 to TRBJ2-5; D tentatively fits TRBD1 or TRBD2 (5 bases each). There are 15 residues in the CDR3. CDR1 and CDR2 from the germline V gene are SGHRS and YFSETQ. V shed 2 bases and J shed 3 bases, with 14 bases lying between them. In DNA form, the CDR3 reads TGCGCCAGCAGCTTAAGAGGGGCCGGGGAAGAGACCCAGTACTTC. It is translated as CASSLRGAGEETQYF.

This chain connects TRBV6-5 to TRBJ1-6; 7 nucleotides line up with TRBD1. V was clipped by 2 bases and J by 11 bases; unmatched bases: 9. This CDR3 region has 15 residues. The germline V gene has CDR1 MNHEY and CDR2 SVGAGI. The DNA for the CDR3 is TGTGCCAGCAGTTACGACAGGGCTAATTTGGCACCCCTCCACTTT. Residues: CASSYDRANLAPLHF.

V and J are TRBV5-4 and TRBJ1-2; 7 bases match TRBD1. This CDR3 is 14 amino acids long. Germline CDR1 SGHNT, CDR2 YYREEE (reference sequence). With 3 bases clipped from V and 4 bases from J, the junction kept 6 bases outside the gene matches. CDR3 sequence (DNA): TGTGCCAGCAGCTCACAGGGGCTCGGCTATGGCTACACCTTC. Amino acid sequence: CASSSQGLGYGYTF.

This clone appeared a few times. V is TRBV6-1 and J is TRBJ1-2, with D uncertain. Trimming pared 7 bases from V and 4 bases from J, leaving 10 bases between. The germline V gene has CDR1 MNHNS and CDR2 SASEGT. The CDR3 sequence is 12 residues long. In DNA form, the CDR3 reads TGTGCCAGCACCGTGGCAGGCTATGGCTACACCTTC. It specifies CASTVAGYGYTF.

The chain couples TRBV6-1 to TRBJ1-4; 7 positions agree with TRBD1. Trimming at V came to 4 bases and at J to 4 bases, leaving 3 bases not matched to a gene. The CDR3 covers 14 residues. Germline V gene data show CDR1 as MNHNS and CDR2 as SASEGT. DNA for the CDR3: TGTGCCAGCAGTGCAAGACAGGGTAATGAAAAACTGTTTTTT. This codes for CASSARQGNEKLFF.